This TCR beta chain was recovered during a study of OX40 agonist ivuxolimab in advanced cancers. Study results and caveats: Clonal expansion among partial responders at 0.1-3.0 mg/kg ranked near the lowest.

This CDR3 spans 18 amino acids. Unmatched junction bases numbered 11, after V lost 0 bases and J lost 2 bases. Germline lookup yields CDR1 MGHRA and CDR2 YSYEKL. TCRdb keeps only in-frame clones here, not all; method: immunoSEQ multiplex PCR. This table holds about 82,000 clones, roughly 84% found once. As for this clone: The antigen remains unidentified.

V and J are TRBV4-1 and TRBJ2-3, with TRBD1 identical over 7 bases. The sequence was obtained from an adult with an advanced solid tumor such as melanoma, head and neck, liver or kidney cancer. Sequenced here: CD4+ or CD8+ T cells sorted from blood, sampled in a trial of the OX40 agonist ivuxolimab. CDR3 protein: CASSQDLNFGTDTDTQYF. DNA of the CDR3: TGCGCCAGCAGCCAAGATTTAAATTTCGGGACAGACACAGATACGCAGTATTTT.